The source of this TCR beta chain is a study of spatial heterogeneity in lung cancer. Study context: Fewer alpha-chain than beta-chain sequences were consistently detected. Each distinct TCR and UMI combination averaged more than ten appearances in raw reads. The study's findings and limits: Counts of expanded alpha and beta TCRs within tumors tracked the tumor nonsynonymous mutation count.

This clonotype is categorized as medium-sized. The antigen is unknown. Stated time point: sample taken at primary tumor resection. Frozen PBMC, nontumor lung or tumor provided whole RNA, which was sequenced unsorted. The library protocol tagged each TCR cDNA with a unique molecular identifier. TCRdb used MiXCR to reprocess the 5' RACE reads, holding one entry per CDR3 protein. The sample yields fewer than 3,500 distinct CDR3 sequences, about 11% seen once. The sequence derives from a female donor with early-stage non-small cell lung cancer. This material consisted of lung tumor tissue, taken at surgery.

CDR3 loop: CASSPGTGVSTDTQYF. CDR3 nucleotide sequence: TGTGCCAGCAGCCCAGGGACAGGGGTGAGCACAGATACGCAGTATTTT. V gene TRBV7-2 combines with J gene TRBJ2-3; 10 nucleotides align to TRBD1. Germline CDR1 SGHTA, CDR2 FQGNSA. The junction had 5 bases not matched to a gene; V was cut back by 5 bases and J by 0 bases. The CDR3 totals 16 residues.